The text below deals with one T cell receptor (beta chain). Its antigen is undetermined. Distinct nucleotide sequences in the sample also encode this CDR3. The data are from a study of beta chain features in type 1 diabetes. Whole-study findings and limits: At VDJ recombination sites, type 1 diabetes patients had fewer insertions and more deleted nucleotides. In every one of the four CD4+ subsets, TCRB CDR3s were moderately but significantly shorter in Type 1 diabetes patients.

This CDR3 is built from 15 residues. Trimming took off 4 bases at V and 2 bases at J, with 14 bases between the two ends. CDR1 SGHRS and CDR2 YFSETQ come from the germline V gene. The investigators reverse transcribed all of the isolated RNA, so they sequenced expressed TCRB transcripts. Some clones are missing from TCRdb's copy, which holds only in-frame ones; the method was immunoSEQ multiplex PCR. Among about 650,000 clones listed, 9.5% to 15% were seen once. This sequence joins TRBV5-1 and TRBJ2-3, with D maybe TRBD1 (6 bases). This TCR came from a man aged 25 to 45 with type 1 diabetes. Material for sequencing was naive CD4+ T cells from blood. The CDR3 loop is CASSRTGTSTDTQYF. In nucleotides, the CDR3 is TGCGCCAGCAGCCGTACCGGGACATCCACAGATACGCAGTATTTT.